These T cell receptor beta chains were read from a single sample in a study of shared clonotypes between healthy human individuals. Generated by immunoSEQ multiplex PCR, the TCRdb table keeps only in-frame clones and is missing some. Among a few million clones, approximately 92% were seen once, and the ten largest hold 0.11% to 0.15%. Material: naive CD4+ T cells sorted from blood. Source of these receptors: a man between 18 and 35 years old in good health. Both conserved end residues are part of each CDR3. Size is omitted from some rows. Given values are once, few, many or a class for expanded clones.

size	V	CDR3
-	TRBV4-1	CASSQDRGRSEAFF
-	TRBV6-1	CASSGLHQPPEKLFF
-	TRBV11-2	CASSLYRATNEKLFF
-	TRBV6-1	CASSEELGTGFRETQYF
-	TRBV7-2	CASSLGIEQYF
-	TRBV6-1	CASSDPGHLNTEAFF
-	TRBV30	CAWSVLGNTIYF
-	TRBV28	CASSLTRIDRSNTGELFF
-	TRBV25-1	CASSDGSGLGTEAFF
-	TRBV5-4	CATTEGGGTEAFF
once	TRBV2	CASSPYRGGELFF
-	TRBV7-9	CASSPKGTLNTEAFF
-	TRBV30	CAWRGAGRETQYF
-	TRBV4-1	CASSQDHLALNTEAFF
-	TRBV11-2	CASSLGGGETDTQYF
-	TRBV28	CASSGTSGGNYNEQFF
-	TRBV4-3	CASSQDLVATNEKLFF
-	TRBV5-8	CASSFGFVSNEKLFF
-	TRBV2	CASSQAGAREETQYF
-	TRBV23-1	CASSPGSEGNYGYTF
-	TRBV5-1	CASSLAVGAGEQYF
-	TRBV20-1	CSAKGYNEQFF
-	TRBV28	CASSPSSLRNQPQHF
once	TRBV19	CASSISSRLNEQFF
-	TRBV30	CAWAGGPQETQYF
-	TRBV4-2	CASSQELGKNTGELFF
-	TRBV28	CASSSPTPGPHEQYF
-	TRBV30	CAWSVGLGQAEAFF
-	TRBV6-6	CASKAGGRSEQYF
-	TRBV4-1	CASSQGLIETQYF
-	TRBV21-1	CASSSQPLVGQTSITRSYEQYF
-	TRBV9	CASSRGDIGNSPLHF
-	TRBV5-1	CASSLADNYGYTF
-	TRBV2	CASSGQGETQYF
-	TRBV5-1	CASSLDVGTHEQYF
-	TRBV19	CASSRLAGDTEQFF
-	TRBV7-9	CASSSPTGGGVDTQYF
-	TRBV2	CASSGTGGSEQYF
-	TRBV18	CASSPPVNTEAFF
-	TRBV10-1	CASRGSYGYTF
-	TRBV15	CATSGHGRQGQQETQYF
-	TRBV7-9	CASSRIDGQGIHSPLHF
-	TRBV11-2	CASSLSSGAFF
-	TRBV7-2	CASTLRPPTSGLIDTQYF
-	TRBV5-1	CASSLTPGNTEAFF
-	TRBV7-7	CASSLGGQIQETQYF
once	TRBV15	CATPTGNGEKLFF
-	TRBV5-4	CASSLTSGSFADTQYF
-	TRBV19	CASSPWTSGTGGTQYF
-	TRBV18	CASSQGTGGPYEQYF
-	TRBV6-5	CASSYSRGTANPGYTF
-	TRBV6-5	CASSYSTAGNTIYF